The 27 T cell receptor beta chains given below trace back to one sample, sequenced in a study of blood T cells in healthy people across ages (dated by TCRdb to between 2015 and 2017). Library preparation employed 5' RACE. Data came from an Illumina HiSeq 2500. A second PCR of roughly 6 to 12 cycles was run with a J-beta primer mix and a sample-barcoded 5' primer. TCRdb reworked the public reads: Q25 trimming with fastp, MiXCR clone assembly, productive beta chains retained. Each CDR3 protein appears once, grouped with its most common genes and DNA. The sample table shows around 1.1 million distinct CDR3 sequences, and around two fifths are seen once. The ten largest clones take up around 14% of the sample. The sample was blood. These receptors were collected from a man between 18 and 35 years old in good health.

This clonotype was recorded a few times. The genes are TRBV9 and TRBJ2-5; the D gene is possibly TRBD1 (5 bases). The CDR3 length is 15 residues. Trimming removed 0 bases from V and 4 bases from J, with 13 bases in between. Germline assignment: CDR1 SGDLS and CDR2 YYNGEE. In nucleotides, the CDR3 is TGTGCCAGCAGCGTAGAAGCTGGGGCTGGAGAGACCCAGTACTTC. It translates to CASSVEAGAGETQYF. Filled out from reference TRBV9 and TRBJ2-5, the complete variable domain reads DSGVTQTPKHLITATGQRVTLRCSPRSGDLSVYWYQQSLDQGLQFLIQYYNGEERAKGNILERFSAQQFPDLHSELNLSSLELGDSALYFCASSVEAGAGETQYFGPGTRLLVL.

The rearrangement uses TRBV20-1 and TRBJ2-3; D uncertain. Trimming shortened V by 0 bases and J by 1 base, and 11 bases separated the two germline ends. Per germline, CDR1 DFQATT and CDR2 SNEGSKA (reference sequence). The CDR3 is 15 residues long. CDR3 loop: CSARDDSEGTDTQYF. DNA for the CDR3: TGCAGTGCTAGAGATGATTCAGAGGGCACAGATACGCAGTATTTT.

This rearrangement joins TRBV20-1 to TRBJ1-4, with D tentatively TRBD1 (5 bases). V was shortened by 3 bases and J by 0 bases, with 8 bases between the two germline ends. The CDR3 has 14 amino acids. Germline V lookup: CDR1 DFQATT, CDR2 SNEGSKA (reference sequence). The CDR3 reads CSASATATNEKLFF. As DNA, the CDR3 is TGCAGTGCTAGTGCGACAGCAACTAATGAAAAACTGTTTTTT.

The CDR3 here is CASKPPPVSSTDTQYF. DNA for the CDR3: TGCGCCAGCAAACCACCCCCAGTGTCTAGCACAGATACGCAGTATTTT. V is TRBV5-1 and J is TRBJ2-3; D uncertain. CDR1 and CDR2 (germline): SGHRS, YFSETQ. With 6 bases removed from V and 0 bases from J, the gap between germline ends came to 17 bases. The CDR3 runs 16 residues.

Only a few counts were recorded for this clonotype. CDR3 nucleotide sequence: TGCAGCCTTATTATGGGGCATTCCTATGGCTACACCTTC. It translates to CSLIMGHSYGYTF. This rearrangement joins TRBV20-1 to TRBJ1-2, with TRBD1 as a possible D gene (5 bases). The V gene's germline CDR1 is DFQATT and CDR2 SNEGSKA (reference sequence). The CDR3 is made up of 13 amino acids.

This clonotype was seen a few times. The rearrangement joins TRBV29-1 to TRBJ1-5, with 9 bases matching TRBD1. The CDR3 consists of 13 residues. The junction had 5 bases not matched to a gene; V was cut back by 5 bases and J by 6 bases. Germline CDR1 and CDR2: SQVTM and ANQGSEA. The CDR3 spells CSVSGQGGQPQHF. The CDR3 coding sequence is TGCAGCGTTTCGGGACAGGGTGGTCAGCCCCAGCATTTT. Supplemented by reference TRBV29-1 and TRBJ1-5, the full variable domain reads SAVISQKPSRDICQRGTSLTIQCQVDSQVTMMFWYRQQPGQSLTLIATANQGSEATYESGFVIDKFPISRPNLTFSTLTVSNMSPEDSSIYLCSVSGQGGQPQHFGDGTRLSIL.

This clonotype was picked up a small number of times. V gene TRBV20-1 combines with J gene TRBJ2-3, with D possibly TRBD2 on 6 matching bases. The CDR3 consists of 13 residues. Germline V gene data show CDR1 as DFQATT and CDR2 as SNEGSKA (reference sequence). The CDR3 bases are TGCTCCTCCCCACAGCGGGTCACAGATACGCAGTATTTT. Its protein product is CSSPQRVTDTQYF.

The chain joins TRBV6-1 to TRBJ2-5; D is ambiguous. Germline V gene lookup returns CDR1 MNHNS and CDR2 SASEGT. This CDR3 has 18 amino acids. V gave up 3 bases and J gave up 5 bases, with 25 bases separating them. CDR3 residues: CASSEPSFSIPKTETQYF. The CDR3, as DNA: TGTGCCAGCAGTGAGCCGTCCTTTTCTATCCCAAAGACGGAGACCCAGTACTTC.

Points on this clonotype: One junction end disagrees with the germline gene, perhaps due to a read error. The chain carries TRBV5-1 and TRBJ2-5, with D unresolved. This CDR3 spans 14 amino acids. Germline V gives CDR1 SGHRS, CDR2 YFSETQ. CDR3 bases: TGCGCCGGCAGCCAGACAACGGGCCCAGAGACCCAGTACTTC. This translates into CAGSQTTGPETQYF.

V is TRBV4-2 and J is TRBJ2-7; 7 nucleotides match TRBD1. Germline V gives CDR1 LGHNA, CDR2 YNFKEQ. This CDR3 region has 15 residues. J gave up 7 bases and V 3 bases, and 12 bases lay outside the gene matches. CDR3 loop: CASSQDRNSYNEQYF. The CDR3 region has the DNA TGTGCCAGCAGCCAGGACAGGAACTCCTACAATGAGCAGTACTTC.

V and J are TRBV6-1 and TRBJ1-3; D unresolved. The CDR3 is 15 amino acids. The germline CDR1 and CDR2 sequences are MNHNS and SASEGT. The V end lost 1 base, the J end lost 2 bases, and 9 bases lay between the germline ends. CDR3 nucleotides: TGTGCCAGCAGTGAAGTCGGTCGGGCTGGAAACACCATATATTTT. Translation gives CASSEVGRAGNTIYF.

In its sample, this clonotype was seen a few times. The rearrangement links TRBV7-2 to TRBJ1-1, with D maybe TRBD1 (5 bases). The CDR3 consists of 16 residues. V was clipped by 1 base and J by 3 bases, with 15 bases between them. In germline, CDR1 is SGHTA, CDR2 FQGNSA. The CDR3 nucleotides are TGTGCCAGCAGCTTAGGGGTCGGGACGGGGGACACTGAAGCTTTCTTT. This codes for CASSLGVGTGDTEAFF.

This clonotype was recorded at least ten times. A clone one base away is much larger, so this may be a read error. The CDR3 DNA reads as TGTGCCATCAGTGCGGAGGGGCCCTACAATGAGCAGTACTTC. This translates into CAISAEGPYNEQYF. V gene TRBV10-3 combines with J gene TRBJ2-1; weak D call: TRBD2 (6 bases). The last part of the DNA fits TRBJ2-7 better; the J call may be wrong. This CDR3 region has 14 residues. Germline CDR1 ENHRY, CDR2 SYGVKD.

The chain carries TRBV5-1 and TRBJ1-5, with TRBD1 matching over 8 bases. Germline V gives CDR1 SGHRS, CDR2 YFSETQ. This CDR3 is 15 amino acids long. Trimming cost V 4 bases and J 6 bases; bases outside gene matches: 9. The CDR3 loop reads CASSLGQGSGQPQHF. CDR3 bases: TGCGCCAGCAGCCTCGGACAGGGCTCGGGTCAGCCCCAGCATTTT.

The chain joins TRBV7-2 to TRBJ1-5; D gene ambiguous. CDR3 length: 16 residues. Germline V gene sequence: CDR1 SGHTA, CDR2 FQGNSA. V was shortened by 1 base and J by 3 bases, with 13 bases between the two germline ends. CDR3 in amino acids: CASSLDRRPFNQPQHF. CDR3 sequence (DNA): TGTGCCAGCAGCTTAGATCGGCGACCATTCAATCAGCCCCAGCATTTT.

Details on this clonotype: A junction end diverges from the germline sequence, so it may reflect a read error. The gene calls are TRBV10-3 and TRBJ1-1; no clear D gene. The germline V gene encodes CDR1 ENHRY and CDR2 SYGVKD. This CDR3 has 14 amino acids. CDR3 in amino acids: CATSESPGGTEAFF. The CDR3 DNA sequence: TGTGCCACCAGTGAGTCACCCGGCGGCACTGAAGCTTTCTTT.

This clonotype was counted at least ten times. This chain's CDR3 is CASSPSYAANYGYTF. DNA of the CDR3: TGCGCCAGCAGCCCGTCCTACGCGGCTAACTATGGCTACACCTTC. The chain joins TRBV4-1 to TRBJ1-2; D gene ambiguous. V was cut by 4 bases and J by 0 bases, with 12 bases left in between. In germline, CDR1 is MGHRA, CDR2 YSYEKL. CDR3 size: 15 residues.

V gene TRBV7-9 combines with J gene TRBJ1-2, with no clear D. The length of the CDR3 is 14 residues. The V gene's germline CDR1 is SEHNR and CDR2 FQNEAQ (reference sequence). Trimming took 10 bases from V and 4 from J, leaving 19 bases between them. The DNA of the CDR3 is TGTGCCACAACTGCCCGGGTGGAGGGCTATGGCTACACCTTC. This sequence encodes CATTARVEGYGYTF.

This clonotype was detected only a few times. V gene TRBV6-5 combines with J gene TRBJ2-3; the match to TRBD2 covers 8 bases. Trimming cost V 7 bases and J 0 bases; bases outside gene matches: 6. Germline V gene lookup returns CDR1 MNHEY and CDR2 SVGAGI. The CDR3 is 15 residues long. The CDR3 loop is CASTQLAASTDTQYF. In DNA, the CDR3 is TGTGCCAGCACCCAACTAGCGGCGAGCACAGATACGCAGTATTTT.

V is TRBV19 and J is TRBJ1-5; 11 bases fit TRBD1. Trimming cost V 3 bases and J 5 bases; bases outside gene matches: 3. The CDR3 spans 15 residues. Per the germline V gene, CDR1 is LNHDA and CDR2 is SQIVND (reference sequence). The CDR3 sequence: CASSIGQGAYQPQHF. CDR3 DNA: TGTGCCAGTAGTATCGGACAGGGGGCATATCAGCCCCAGCATTTT.

The V call is TRBV3-1, the J call TRBJ2-1, with 8 bases that match TRBD2. The CDR3 totals 15 residues. Germline CDR1 reads LGHDT; CDR2 reads YNNKEL (reference sequence). V trimming: 0 bases; J trimming: 7 bases; junction bases outside the gene matches: 5. The CDR3 is CASSQDNGGANEQFF. CDR3 DNA sequence: TGTGCCAGCAGCCAAGATAACGGGGGGGCAAATGAGCAGTTCTTC.

The chain employs TRBV5-6 and TRBJ2-7, with unresolved D. This CDR3 is 12 amino acids long. Germline values: CDR1 SGHDT, CDR2 YYEEEE. V was pared by 3 bases and J by 7 bases, with 11 bases between. For the CDR3, the DNA is TGTGCCAGCAGCTCCACTTTTGGGGAGCAGTACTTC. Translation gives CASSSTFGEQYF. The full variable domain, rest sourced from reference TRBV5-6 and TRBJ2-7, is DAGVTQSPTHLIKTRGQQVTLRCSPKSGHDTVSWYQQALGQGPQFIFQYYEEEERQRGNFPDRFSGHQFPNYSSELNVNALLLGDSALYLCASSSTFGEQYFGPGTRLTVT.

This clonotype was observed a few times. The V and J genes are TRBV3-1 and TRBJ2-1, with no clear D. Germline V gene data show CDR1 as LGHDT and CDR2 as YNNKEL (reference sequence). The CDR3 covers 13 residues. Trimming took off 0 bases at V and 9 bases at J, with 9 bases between the two ends. CDR3 sequence: CASSQDRFSEQFF. Written as DNA, the CDR3 is TGTGCCAGCAGCCAAGACAGATTCAGTGAGCAGTTCTTC.

The V gene is TRBV5-1, the J gene TRBJ2-5; TRBD2 is a possible D gene (7 bases). Germline V CDR1 and CDR2: SGHRS, YFSETQ. The V gene lost 1 base and the J gene lost 4 bases, with 17 bases spanning the gap. This CDR3 spans 16 amino acids. CDR3 sequence reads: CASSLHPRGTLETQYF. The CDR3 bases are TGCGCCAGCAGCTTGCATCCGCGGGGGACACTAGAGACCCAGTACTTC. The whole variable domain, filled in from reference TRBV5-1 and TRBJ2-5, reads KAGVTQTPRYLIKTRGQQVTLSCSPISGHRSVSWYQQTPGQGLQFLFEYFSETQRNKGNFPGRFSGRQFSNSRSEMNVSTLELGDSALYLCASSLHPRGTLETQYFGPGTRLLVL.

This sequence joins TRBV4-2 and TRBJ2-7; D uncertain. The DNA end is a closer match to TRBJ2-5, so the J assignment may be wrong. CDR1 and CDR2 from the germline V gene are LGHNA and YNFKEQ. The CDR3 is made up of 16 amino acids. CDR3 loop: CASSQEGSGIFRTQYF. The CDR3 bases are TGTGCCAGCAGCCAAGAAGGGTCCGGCATATTTCGGACCCAGTACTTC.

This clonotype has a count of ten or more. V is TRBV20-1 and J is TRBJ1-2; TRBD1 agrees at 8 bases. The CDR3 runs to 13 residues. CDR1 DFQATT and CDR2 SNEGSKA come from the germline V gene (reference sequence). V was clipped by 5 bases and J by 4 bases; unmatched bases: 6. The CDR3 DNA is TGCAGTGCTCCCGGGACAGGCTCCTATGGCTACACCTTC. It specifies CSAPGTGSYGYTF.

The chain links TRBV20-1 to TRBJ2-5, with D tentatively TRBD1 (6 bases). Germline loops: CDR1 DFQATT, CDR2 SNEGSKA (reference sequence). This CDR3 has 16 residues. Trimming pared 2 bases from V and 3 bases from J, leaving 19 bases between. The CDR3 nucleotides read TGCAGTGCTAGATGTAACCAGGGGATGGGGGAAGAGACCCAGTACTTC. The encoded protein is CSARCNQGMGEETQYF.